This T cell receptor (beta chain) appears in the sequencing data of a study of shared clonotypes between healthy human individuals. Whole-study findings and limits: Against clonotypes common to all four donors, non-shared ones had lower generation probabilities.

Naive CD8 isolation took CD45RO-negative cells positively selected for CCR7 and excluded terminally differentiated effector memory CD45RA+ cells. The CDR3 has 15 residues. Germline V gives CDR1 SGHDN, CDR2 FVKESK. The ends were cut back, 6 bases at V and 4 bases at J, with 15 bases in the middle. To note about this clone: Its antigen is unknown.

Profiled with immunoSEQ multiplex PCR; TCRdb holds only in-frame clones, not every one. The repertoire has about 590,000 clones, 95% of them found once; the top ten carry around 0.11%. Sequencing was carried out using naive CD8+ T cells sorted from blood. The clonotype originates from a woman between 25 and 40 years old in good health. The V and J genes are TRBV14 and TRBJ2-2; tentatively, D is TRBD2 (6 bases). The CDR3 region has the DNA TGTGCCAGCAGTATCTCCGGGGGAAGCACCGGGGAGCTGTTTTTT. Amino acid sequence: CASSISGGSTGELFF.